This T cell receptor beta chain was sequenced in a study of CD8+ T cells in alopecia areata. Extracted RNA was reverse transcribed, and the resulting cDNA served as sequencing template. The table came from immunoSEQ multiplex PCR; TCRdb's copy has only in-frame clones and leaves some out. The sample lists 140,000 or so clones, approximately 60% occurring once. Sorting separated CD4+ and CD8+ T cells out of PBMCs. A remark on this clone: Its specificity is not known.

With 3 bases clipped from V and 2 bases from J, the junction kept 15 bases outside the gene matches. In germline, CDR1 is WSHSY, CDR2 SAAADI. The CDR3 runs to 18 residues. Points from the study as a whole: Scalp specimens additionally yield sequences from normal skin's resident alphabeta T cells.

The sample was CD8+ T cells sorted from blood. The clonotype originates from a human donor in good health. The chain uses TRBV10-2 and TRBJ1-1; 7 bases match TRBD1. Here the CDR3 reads CASSDPPSLQGINTEAFF. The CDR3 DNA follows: TGCGCCAGCAGTGACCCACCTAGCTTACAGGGGATCAACACTGAAGCTTTCTTT.